The 7 T cell receptor beta chains in this list originate from one sample, sequenced in a study of CD8 T cells in Susac syndrome. Random hexamers served to reverse transcribe about 0.5 to 1 ug RNA. TCRdb fed the immunoSEQ multiplex PCR reads into MiXCR, producing one record per CDR3 protein. This table holds approximately 200,000 distinct CDR3 sequences, roughly 96% found once. The material sequenced was CD4+ T cells from PBMCs. The receptors were gathered from a human donor with multiple sclerosis.

This clonotype was picked up one time. The genes are TRBV29-1 and TRBJ1-1; tentative D call: TRBD1 (5 bases). Germline CDR1 and CDR2: SQVTM and ANQGSEA. This CDR3 is 15 amino acids long. Trimming took off 7 bases at V and 0 bases at J, with 18 bases between the two ends. The CDR3 DNA follows: TGCAGCGGCTTCGGGGCCCAGGACTTGAACACTGAAGCTTTCTTT. It is translated as CSGFGAQDLNTEAFF.

The chain combines TRBV29-1 with TRBJ2-1; unclear D gene. The CDR3 covers 15 residues. Germline CDR1 and CDR2: SQVTM and ANQGSEA. Trimming took off 7 bases at V and 0 bases at J, with 16 bases between the two ends. This CDR3 is CSGGWRLSSYNEQFF. As DNA, the CDR3 is TGCAGCGGGGGTTGGCGACTGAGCTCCTACAATGAGCAGTTCTTC.

CDR3 in amino acids: CASSLAASGSTDTQYF. For the CDR3, the DNA is TGCGCCAGCAGCTTGGCGGCTAGCGGGAGCACAGATACGCAGTATTTT. The V and J genes are TRBV5-1 and TRBJ2-3; 8 bases map to TRBD2. Trimming cost V 0 bases and J 0 bases; bases outside gene matches: 3. CDR3 length: 16 residues. Germline V gene sequence: CDR1 SGHRS, CDR2 YFSETQ.

This chain uses TRBV5-1 with TRBJ2-1; the D is unclear. The V and J ends lost 0 bases and 8 bases respectively, with 9 bases between them. CDR3 length: 13 amino acids. The V gene's germline CDR1 is SGHRS and CDR2 YFSETQ. This chain's CDR3 is CASSLETVDEQFF. The CDR3 DNA follows: TGCGCCAGCAGCTTGGAGACCGTCGATGAGCAGTTCTTC.

The rearrangement uses TRBV9 and TRBJ1-3; D possibly corresponds to TRBD1 (6 bases). V was cut by 1 base and J by 0 bases, with 11 bases left in between. CDR1 and CDR2 from the germline V gene are SGDLS and YYNGEE. The CDR3 sequence is 16 residues long. In DNA form, the CDR3 reads TGTGCCAGCAGCGTAAGTGGGGGGGCCTCTGGAAACACCATATATTTT. Its translation: CASSVSGGASGNTIYF.

This clonotype has only one observation. The rearrangement uses TRBV5-4 and TRBJ2-1, with unresolved D. The V gene's germline CDR1 is SGHNT and CDR2 YYREEE (reference sequence). The CDR3 consists of 15 residues. Trimming took off 4 bases at V and 8 bases at J, with 19 bases between the two ends. CDR3 loop: CASSLRGGFGHEQFF. The DNA of the CDR3 is TGTGCCAGCAGCCTCAGAGGCGGCTTTGGGCATGAGCAGTTCTTC. Full variable domain (rest looked up from reference TRBV5-4 and TRBJ2-1): ETGVTQSPTHLIKTRGQQVTLRCSSQSGHNTVSWYQQALGQGPQFIFQYYREEENGRGNFPPRFSGLQFPNYSSELNVNALELDDSALYLCASSLRGGFGHEQFFGPGTRLTVL.

The gene calls are TRBV23-1 and TRBJ2-7, with D tentatively TRBD2 (6 bases). TRBV23-1 is treated as an ORF (open reading frame) with a function not yet certain. This CDR3 is 14 amino acids long. Trimming cost V 1 base and J 5 bases, with 12 bases left between them. CDR3 sequence: CASSQLGGTNEQYF. The CDR3 DNA is TGCGCCAGCAGTCAATTGGGCGGGACGAACGAGCAGTACTTC.